One and the same sample provided the 17 T cell receptor beta chains below, sequenced in a study of a mutant IDH1 vaccine in newly diagnosed glioma. Sample time point: week 47, end of study. A 20-mer mutant IDH1 peptide at 300 ug was injected subcutaneously with topical imiquimod. These receptors' antigens are unknown. Generated by immunoSEQ multiplex PCR, the TCRdb table keeps only in-frame clones and is missing some. This table has tens of thousands of clones, around 84% appearing once. Here the sequenced sample was PBMCs, taken from a glioma patient whose treatment included an IDH1 peptide vaccine. These receptors were obtained from a woman in her 30s with glioma. Some clones in this sample may be carry-over from other donors' samples.

The chain combines TRBV19 with TRBJ1-2; 8 bases align to TRBD1. Germline CDR1 reads LNHDA; CDR2 reads SQIVND (reference sequence). The CDR3 loop spans 14 amino acids. V gave up 5 bases and J gave up 8 bases; unmatched junction bases: 10. The chain's CDR3 is CASSVAQGAKGYTF. The CDR3 DNA is TGTGCCAGTAGTGTTGCTCAGGGGGCGAAGGGCTACACCTTC.

Written as DNA, the CDR3 is TGTGCCAGCAGCTTGGGGTCCTACAATGAGCAGTTCTTC. Translation: CASSLGSYNEQFF. This sequence joins TRBV7-9 and TRBJ2-1; no clear D. Trimming cost V 3 bases and J 1 base, with 4 bases left between them. Germline V CDR1 and CDR2: SEHNR, FQNEAQ (reference sequence). This CDR3 is built from 13 residues.

The rearrangement uses TRBV7-9 and TRBJ2-7; D gene unclear. Trimming cost V 2 bases and J 5 bases, with 7 bases left between them. This CDR3 has 12 amino acids. Germline V gives CDR1 SEHNR, CDR2 FQNEAQ (reference sequence). The DNA of the CDR3 is TGTGCCAGCAGCTTAACTTCCCACGAGCAGTACTTC. It encodes CASSLTSHEQYF.

This chain connects TRBV9 to TRBJ2-3, with 7 nucleotides matching TRBD1. CDR1 and CDR2 from the germline V gene are SGDLS and YYNGEE. The CDR3 is 15 amino acids. The V gene end was trimmed by 0 bases and the J gene end by 0 bases; junction bases not matched to a gene: 1. The CDR3 bases are TGTGCCAGCAGCGTAGAGGGGGCTAGCACAGATACGCAGTATTTT. It is translated as CASSVEGASTDTQYF.

V usage is TRBV27 and J usage is TRBJ1-1; maybe TRBD1 (6 bases). Germline-derived CDR1 and CDR2 are MNHEY and SMNVEV (reference sequence). Deletions cut 4 bases from V and 6 bases from J, with 15 bases between. This CDR3 region has 14 residues. CDR3 in amino acids: CASSSLGGGSEAFF. Here the CDR3 DNA reads TGTGCCAGCAGTTCCCTAGGGGGGGGCTCTGAAGCTTTCTTT.

The CDR3 nucleotides read TGTGCCAGCAGTGAAGGAGGTGCAGGCGCCCGCTATGGCTACACCTTC. Protein product: CASSEGGAGARYGYTF. The chain uses TRBV6-1 and TRBJ1-2, with no clear D. V gave up 1 base and J gave up 4 bases, with 16 bases separating them. The germline gives CDR1 MNHNS, CDR2 SASEGT. The CDR3 has 16 residues.

The chain has TRBV5-1 and TRBJ2-7, with 9 nucleotides matching TRBD1. Germline CDR1 SGHRS, CDR2 YFSETQ. V was clipped by 5 bases and J by 1 base; unmatched bases: 4. There are 14 residues in the CDR3. CDR3 in amino acids: CASRGQGSSYEQYF. CDR3 bases: TGCGCCAGCAGGGGACAGGGAAGTTCCTACGAGCAGTACTTC.

The J gene is TRBJ2-7, the V gene TRBV4-1, with 10 nucleotides matching TRBD2. Germline V gene data show CDR1 as MGHRA and CDR2 as YSYEKL. The V gene end was trimmed by 4 bases and the J gene end by 2 bases; junction bases not matched to a gene: 5. This CDR3 has 15 residues. CDR3 region: CASSLGLAPTYEQYF. The CDR3 DNA reads as TGCGCCAGCAGCCTGGGACTAGCGCCAACCTACGAGCAGTACTTC.

This clone was seen just once. The rearrangement links TRBV18 to TRBJ1-1; D is unclear. This CDR3 region has 18 residues. Per the germline V gene, CDR1 is KGHSH and CDR2 is LQKENI. Trimming removed 1 base from V and 3 bases from J, with 21 bases in between. CDR3 in DNA: TGTGCCAGCTCACCACTTATTTCAATCGGGCGGGAGGACACTGAAGCTTTCTTT. It yields the protein CASSPLISIGREDTEAFF.

This clone was picked up a small number of times. This chain connects TRBV6-5 to TRBJ1-1; D may be TRBD1 (5 bases). Germline CDR1 reads MNHEY; CDR2 reads SVGAGI. V gave up 6 bases and J gave up 2 bases, with 16 bases separating them. The CDR3 spans 15 residues. The CDR3 bases are TGTGCCAGCAGGTCGCGTGGGGGGACTAACACTGAAGCTTTCTTT. This sequence encodes CASRSRGGTNTEAFF.

This rearrangement joins TRBV7-9 to TRBJ2-5; 7 positions match TRBD1. The junction had 5 bases not matched to a gene; V was cut back by 7 bases and J by 3 bases. There are 13 residues in the CDR3. Germline V CDR1 and CDR2: SEHNR, FQNEAQ (reference sequence). Here the CDR3 reads CASITGAEETQYF. DNA of the CDR3: TGTGCCAGCATCACAGGGGCCGAAGAGACCCAGTACTTC.

The chain links TRBV6-5 to TRBJ2-5, with 10 bases matching TRBD2. J was trimmed by 3 bases and V by 0 bases; bases with no gene match: 1. The CDR3 has 15 amino acids. Germline CDR1 MNHEY, CDR2 SVGAGI. The CDR3, as DNA: TGTGCCAGCAGTTACTCAGGACTAGCGGAAGAGACCCAGTACTTC. Translation: CASSYSGLAEETQYF.

V usage is TRBV5-6 and J usage is TRBJ1-1, with D tentatively TRBD1 (6 bases). This CDR3 is 15 amino acids long. Deletions cut 3 bases from V and 2 bases from J, with 14 bases between. Per the germline V gene, CDR1 is SGHDT and CDR2 is YYEEEE. CDR3 in amino acids: CASSSWPGVNTEAFF. The CDR3 coding sequence is TGTGCCAGCAGCTCATGGCCAGGGGTCAACACTGAAGCTTTCTTT.

V and J are TRBV2 and TRBJ2-7; D ambiguous. The CDR3 consists of 11 residues. Germline V lookup: CDR1 SNHLY, CDR2 FYNNEI. V lost 6 bases and J 3 bases, leaving 6 bases between the germline ends. The CDR3, as DNA: TGTGCCAGCAGAAGGGACTACGAGCAGTACTTC. Its translation is CASRRDYEQYF.

The table lists this clone with a count of one. The chain employs TRBV4-1 and TRBJ2-7; tentative D call: TRBD1 (6 bases). The CDR3 extends over 15 amino acids. V was pared by 0 bases and J by 0 bases, with 9 bases between. CDR1 and CDR2 (germline): MGHRA, YSYEKL. The CDR3 spells CASSQEGASSYEQYF. The CDR3 nucleotides are TGCGCCAGCAGCCAAGAGGGGGCATCCTCCTACGAGCAGTACTTC.

The chain joins TRBV28 to TRBJ2-7; 9 nucleotides match TRBD1. J was trimmed by 3 bases and V by 5 bases; bases with no gene match: 8. Per the germline V gene, CDR1 is MDHEN and CDR2 is SYDVKM. This CDR3 has 15 amino acids. The CDR3 is CASSGPGTGFYEQYF. Written as DNA, the CDR3 is TGTGCCAGCAGTGGTCCCGGGACAGGGTTCTACGAGCAGTACTTC.

This chain uses TRBV5-4 with TRBJ1-1; the D gene is possibly TRBD1 (6 bases). Germline lookup yields CDR1 SGHNT and CDR2 YYREEE (reference sequence). V dropped 4 bases and J dropped 3 bases, with 13 bases sitting between them. This CDR3 spans 14 amino acids. CDR3 sequence (DNA): TGTGCCAGCAGCCGACCAGGGGAGTACACTGAAGCTTTCTTT. It is translated as CASSRPGEYTEAFF.